The 13 T cell receptor beta chains reported below all come from one sample, sequenced in a study of blood T cell repertoires in COVID-19. Libraries were prepared by immunoSEQ multiplex PCR; TCRdb keeps only in-frame clonotypes and omits some of them. This table holds approximately 180,000 clones, roughly 85% found once. Sequences were obtained from peripheral blood. Receptors were obtained from a man aged 60 to 75 with acute or convalescent COVID-19.

V gene TRBV4-2 combines with J gene TRBJ1-4; 11 bases are a match to TRBD1. There are 18 residues in the CDR3. The V and J ends lost 6 bases and 8 bases, in that order; junction bases with no gene match: 17. Germline values: CDR1 LGHNA, CDR2 YNFKEQ. The CDR3, as DNA: TGTGCCAGCAGACGGGGCGGGACAGGGGGTTCCATGGGGGAAAAACTGTTTTTT. Protein sequence: CASRRGGTGGSMGEKLFF.

The J gene is TRBJ2-7, the V gene TRBV27; 7 bases are a match to TRBD1. The V and J ends lost 5 bases and 4 bases, in that order; junction bases with no gene match: 5. The germline gives CDR1 MNHEY, CDR2 SMNVEV (reference sequence). The length of the CDR3 is 13 residues. CDR3 DNA sequence: TGTGCCAGCAGTATGACAGGGTTTTACGAGCAGTACTTC. This translates into CASSMTGFYEQYF.

The J gene is TRBJ2-7, the V gene TRBV7-2; TRBD2 is a possible D gene (5 bases). The CDR3 covers 12 residues. Between the trimmed V and J ends, which lost 4 bases and 7 bases, there was a span of 11 bases. Germline V gene data show CDR1 as SGHTA and CDR2 as FQGNSA. The CDR3 DNA is TGTGCCAGCAGCTCCCGGACGGGGGAGCAGTACTTC. Its translation is CASSSRTGEQYF.

The chain carries TRBV30 and TRBJ2-1; TRBD2 matches 12 bases. Germline assignment: CDR1 GTSNPN and CDR2 SVGIG (reference sequence). V shed 2 bases and J 4 bases; nucleotides not matched to a gene: 9. This CDR3 contains 17 residues. The CDR3 here is CAWSLRTSGAGYNEQFF. In DNA form, the CDR3 reads TGTGCCTGGAGTCTCCGGACTAGCGGGGCGGGGTACAATGAGCAGTTCTTC.

This chain uses TRBV7-2 with TRBJ2-7; 12 bases are a match to TRBD2. Germline CDR1 reads SGHTA; CDR2 reads FQGNSA. This CDR3 contains 16 residues. After removal of 2 bases from V and 6 bases from J, the junction contained 8 bases not matched to a gene. The CDR3 sequence: CASSLSRLAGAFEQYF. The CDR3 region has the DNA TGTGCCAGCAGCTTATCCCGACTAGCGGGAGCGTTCGAGCAGTACTTC.

The V and J genes are TRBV9 and TRBJ2-5; a possible D gene is TRBD1 (6 bases). The CDR3 spans 18 residues. Germline lookup yields CDR1 SGDLS and CDR2 YYNGEE. Trimming removed 4 bases at V and 2 bases at J, with 24 bases between. The CDR3 region has the DNA TGTGCCAGCAGCCAAAGGCAGGCAGGGGTAACTTCGCAAGAGACCCAGTACTTC. Its protein is CASSQRQAGVTSQETQYF.

This clone was seen a single time. The V and J genes are TRBV4-1 and TRBJ1-1; D is undetermined. Germline loops: CDR1 MGHRA, CDR2 YSYEKL. V lost 0 bases and J lost 2, with 10 bases in between. This CDR3 spans 15 amino acids. This CDR3 is CASSQETVINTEAFF. DNA for the CDR3: TGCGCCAGCAGCCAAGAAACGGTTATAAACACTGAAGCTTTCTTT.

The gene calls are TRBV7-3 and TRBJ2-7; perhaps TRBD1 as D (5 bases). The germline gives CDR1 SGHTA, CDR2 FQGTGA. Trimming pared 1 base from V and 2 bases from J, leaving 9 bases between. The CDR3 length is 14 residues. The CDR3 DNA reads TGTGCCAGCAGCTTAATGCAGGGCCCCTACGAGCAGTACTTC. Amino acids: CASSLMQGPYEQYF.

V is TRBV19 and J is TRBJ2-2; the D is unclear. Germline V gene data show CDR1 as LNHDA and CDR2 as SQIVND (reference sequence). Trimming cost V 5 bases and J 5 bases, with 12 bases left between them. The CDR3 contains 14 residues. CDR3 in amino acids: CASSPSLGTGELFF. The CDR3 DNA follows: TGTGCCAGTAGTCCCTCCCTAGGAACCGGGGAGCTGTTTTTT.

This clone was observed a single time. The CDR3 DNA follows: TGTGCCAGCAGCCCCGGGACACTTTCCACCGGGGAGCTGTTTTTT. This sequence encodes CASSPGTLSTGELFF. This chain joins TRBV7-3 and TRBJ2-2, with D possibly being TRBD1 (6 bases). Per germline, CDR1 SGHTA and CDR2 FQGTGA. This CDR3 has 15 amino acids. Trimming took off 5 bases at V and 4 bases at J, with 14 bases between the two ends.

This clone was seen more than once but under ten times. This chain joins TRBV24-1 and TRBJ1-1; no reliable D call. The germline gives CDR1 KGHDR, CDR2 SFDVKD. The CDR3 length is 15 residues. The ends were cut back, 0 bases at V and 3 bases at J, with 10 bases in the middle. The DNA of the CDR3 is TGTGCCACCAGTGATTTGCTTAGCGGAGACACTGAAGCTTTCTTT. Amino acids: CATSDLLSGDTEAFF.

CDR3 bases: TGTGCCAGCAGCTCCCGGGACTACTTCGACGAGCAGTACTTC. Its translation: CASSSRDYFDEQYF. The chain combines TRBV5-6 with TRBJ2-7; 7 nucleotides align to TRBD2. With V trimmed by 3 bases and J by 5 bases, 8 bases remained unmatched. Germline CDR1 is SGHDT and CDR2 is YYEEEE. This CDR3 has 14 residues.

J is TRBJ2-7 and V is TRBV3-1 (or the pseudogene TRBV3-2); TRBD1 might be the D (5 bases). CDR3 size: 14 residues. The germline V gene encodes CDR1 LGHDT and CDR2 YNNKEL (reference sequence). Trimming stripped 0 bases from V and 7 bases from J, with 13 bases between. This CDR3 is CASSQDSGKREQYF. In nucleotides, the CDR3 is TGTGCCAGCAGCCAAGATTCAGGGAAACGAGAGCAGTACTTC.